The 2 T cell receptor beta chains given below trace back to one sample, sequenced in a study of blood T cell repertoires in COVID-19. The method was immunoSEQ multiplex PCR; TCRdb's version includes in-frame clones alone and lacks a portion of them. The table shows around 100,000 clones, with roughly 80% occurring only once. The sequenced material came from peripheral blood. These receptors were obtained from a human donor in a cohort sampled during active COVID-19.

This clone has just a few counts. This sequence joins TRBV11-1 and TRBJ2-1, with 9 bases lining up with TRBD1. Germline CDR1 reads SGHAT; CDR2 reads FQDESV (reference sequence). Unmatched junction bases numbered 0, after V lost 5 bases and J lost 7 bases. The CDR3 consists of 12 residues. Written as DNA, the CDR3 is TGTGCCAGCAGCGGGACAGGGAATGAGCAGTTCTTC. As protein: CASSGTGNEQFF.

This chain uses TRBV7-8 with TRBJ2-7; D ambiguous. Germline V lookup: CDR1 SGHVS, CDR2 FQNEAQ. This CDR3 is 12 amino acids long. Trimming took off 5 bases at V and 1 base at J, with 6 bases between the two ends. This chain's CDR3 is CASSPQSYEQYF. CDR3 in DNA: TGTGCCAGCAGCCCACAATCCTACGAGCAGTACTTC.